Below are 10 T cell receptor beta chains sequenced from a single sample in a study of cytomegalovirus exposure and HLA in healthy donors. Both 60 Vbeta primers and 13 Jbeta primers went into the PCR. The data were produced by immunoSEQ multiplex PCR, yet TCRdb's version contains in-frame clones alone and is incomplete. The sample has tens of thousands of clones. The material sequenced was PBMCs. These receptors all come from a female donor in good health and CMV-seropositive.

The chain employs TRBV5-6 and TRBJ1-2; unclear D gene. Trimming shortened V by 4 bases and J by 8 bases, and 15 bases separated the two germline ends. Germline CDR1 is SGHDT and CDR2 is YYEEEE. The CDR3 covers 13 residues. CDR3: CASSQAGVWGYTF. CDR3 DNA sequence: TGTGCCAGCAGCCAGGCCGGGGTCTGGGGCTACACCTTC.

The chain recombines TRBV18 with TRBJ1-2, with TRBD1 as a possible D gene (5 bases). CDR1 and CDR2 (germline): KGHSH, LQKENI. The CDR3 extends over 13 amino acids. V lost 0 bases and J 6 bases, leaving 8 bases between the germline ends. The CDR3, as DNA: TGTGCCAGCTCACCACCAGCCAGGGATGGCTACACCTTC. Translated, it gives CASSPPARDGYTF.

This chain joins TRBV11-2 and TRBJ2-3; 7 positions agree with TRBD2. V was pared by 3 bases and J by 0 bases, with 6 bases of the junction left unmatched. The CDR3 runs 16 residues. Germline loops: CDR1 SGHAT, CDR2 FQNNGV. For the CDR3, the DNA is TGTGCCAGCAGCTTCGGAGCGGGGACTAGCACAGATACGCAGTATTTT. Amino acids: CASSFGAGTSTDTQYF. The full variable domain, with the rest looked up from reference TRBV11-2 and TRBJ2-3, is EAGVAQSPRYKIIEKRQSVAFWCNPISGHATLYWYQQILGQGPKLLIQFQNNGVVDDSQLPKDRFSAERLKGVDSTLKIQPAKLEDSAVYLCASSFGAGTSTDTQYFGPGTRLTVL.

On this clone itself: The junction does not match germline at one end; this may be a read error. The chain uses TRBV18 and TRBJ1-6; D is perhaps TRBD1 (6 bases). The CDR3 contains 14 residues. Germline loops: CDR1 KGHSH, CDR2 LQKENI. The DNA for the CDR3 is TGTGCTAGCTCCAAAGGACAGACCCCTGGGGCCCTCCACTTT. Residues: CASSKGQTPGALHF.

The CDR3 DNA follows: TGCGCCAGCAGCCAAGATACAATATCGGGTACGCAGTATTTT. This translates into CASSQDTISGTQYF. The gene calls are TRBV4-3 and TRBJ2-3, with unresolved D. From germline, CDR1 is LGHNA and CDR2 YSLEER. With 0 bases removed from V and 8 bases from J, the gap between germline ends came to 12 bases. The CDR3 runs 14 residues.

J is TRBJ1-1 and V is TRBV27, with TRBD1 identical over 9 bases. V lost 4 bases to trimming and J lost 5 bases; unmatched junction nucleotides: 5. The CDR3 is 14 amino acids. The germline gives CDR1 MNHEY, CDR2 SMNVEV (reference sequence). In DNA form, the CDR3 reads TGTGCCAGCAGTTCCGACAGGGGGATGACTGAAGCTTTCTTT. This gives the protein CASSSDRGMTEAFF.

As DNA, the CDR3 is TGCGCCAGCAGCTTGGCAGGGCTGACTGAAGCTTTCTTT. This gives the protein CASSLAGLTEAFF. The chain uses TRBV5-1 and TRBJ1-1; the D gene is possibly TRBD1 (5 bases). Germline V gene data show CDR1 as SGHRS and CDR2 as YFSETQ. V shed 0 bases and J shed 5 bases, with 8 bases lying between them. The CDR3 is made up of 13 amino acids.

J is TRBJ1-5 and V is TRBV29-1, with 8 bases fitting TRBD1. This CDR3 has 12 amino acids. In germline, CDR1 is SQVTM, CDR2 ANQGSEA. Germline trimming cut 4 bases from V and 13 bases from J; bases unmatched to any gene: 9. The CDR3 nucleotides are TGCAGCGTTGCGGTCCCCACAGGGGGTCAGCATTTT. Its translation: CSVAVPTGGQHF.

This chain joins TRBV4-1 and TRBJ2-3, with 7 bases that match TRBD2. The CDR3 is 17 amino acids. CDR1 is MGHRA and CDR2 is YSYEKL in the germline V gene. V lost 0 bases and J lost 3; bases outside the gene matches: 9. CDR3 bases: TGCGCCAGCAGCCAAGAAGTGGTAGCGGGTAAAACAGATACGCAGTATTTT. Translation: CASSQEVVAGKTDTQYF.

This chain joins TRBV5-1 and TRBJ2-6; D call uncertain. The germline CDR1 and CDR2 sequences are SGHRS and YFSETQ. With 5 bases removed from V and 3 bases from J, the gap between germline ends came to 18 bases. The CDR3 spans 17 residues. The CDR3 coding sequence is TGCGCCAGCAGTGCAAATGTGATGGTCAGTGGGGCCAACGTCCTGACTTTC. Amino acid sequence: CASSANVMVSGANVLTF.